This section outlines one TCR beta chain sequence together with its context. The V gene end was trimmed by 3 bases and the J gene end by 6 bases; junction bases not matched to a gene: 2. Germline V CDR1 and CDR2: LGHDT, YNNKEL (reference sequence). The length of the CDR3 is 14 residues. This entry comes from a study of blood T cells in healthy people across ages. The second PCR ran about 6 to 12 cycles with a sample-barcoded 5' primer and J-beta primers. TCRdb fed the 5' RACE reads into MiXCR, producing one record per CDR3 protein. The sample shows approximately 780,000 distinct CDR3 sequences, around 25% of them seen only once. This sample also appeared in a second study, on T cells of mothers and their children.

The sample was blood. The V and J genes are TRBV3-1 and TRBJ2-7; 13 bases match TRBD2. The TCR sequence derives from a boy between 10 and 17 years old in good health. The CDR3, as DNA: TGTGCCAGCAGCCACGGACTAGCGGGGGCCGAGCAGTACTTC. It specifies CASSHGLAGAEQYF.